The 13 T cell receptor beta chains in this list originate from one sample, sequenced in a study of T cells in Graves' hyperthyroidism and ophthalmopathy. RNA transcripts yielded amplified TCR beta CDR3 regions. During a first-round RT-PCR of the TCR CDR3, the HTBI primer set was used. TCRdb processed the multiplex PCR reads anew with MiXCR; each CDR3 protein has one entry. The data show around 350,000 distinct CDR3 sequences, with 19% seen just once and about 3.5% held by the top ten. Sequenced: blood. The receptors were sampled from a woman aged 18-29 years with Graves' hyperthyroidism.

This clonotype showed up many times. The V call is TRBV6-2 or TRBV6-3, the J call TRBJ1-1; D gene unclear. Trimming removed 3 bases at V and 5 bases at J, with 13 bases between. CDR3 length: 14 amino acids. In germline, CDR1 is MNHEY, CDR2 SVGEGT. The chain's CDR3 is CASSYFRFGTEAFF. The DNA for the CDR3 is TGTGCCAGCAGTTATTTTCGATTTGGTACTGAAGCTTTCTTT.

This clonotype was detected ten times or more. The rearrangement uses TRBV20-1 and TRBJ1-1; D not resolved. This CDR3 contains 13 residues. Germline V gene sequence: CDR1 DFQATT, CDR2 SNEGSKA (reference sequence). The chain's CDR3 is CRAYRGANTEAFF. CDR3 in DNA: TGCAGGGCCTATCGAGGCGCGAACACTGAAGCTTTCTTT.

This clonotype has ten or more counts. The chain uses TRBV29-1 and TRBJ2-7, with 7 bases fitting TRBD1. Per germline, CDR1 SQVTM and CDR2 ANQGSEA. CDR3 size: 14 residues. Unmatched junction bases numbered 13, after V lost 7 bases and J lost 4 bases. CDR3 coding DNA: TGCAGCGGTCCTATCAGCGACAGGGTGTACGAGCAGTACTTC. This gives the protein CSGPISDRVYEQYF.

This clonotype was recorded many times. J is TRBJ2-7 and V is TRBV24-1; D perhaps matches TRBD2 (6 bases). The CDR3 runs 15 residues. Germline assignment: CDR1 KGHDR and CDR2 SFDVKD. Trimming stripped 11 bases from V and 1 base from J, with 20 bases between. CDR3 sequence reads: CAIPGTQASSYEQYF. CDR3 DNA: TGTGCCATCCCCGGGACTCAAGCCTCTTCCTACGAGCAGTACTTC.

V and J are TRBV19 and TRBJ2-5; either TRBD1 or TRBD2 may fit D (5 bases each). CDR1 and CDR2 (germline): LNHDA, SQIVND (reference sequence). The V and J ends lost 4 bases and 3 bases respectively, with 18 bases between them. The CDR3 runs 16 residues. The CDR3 nucleotides read TGTGCCAGTAGTACCCTAGGGACCCGCGCGAAAGAGACCCAGTACTTC. Translation gives CASSTLGTRAKETQYF.

The chain recombines TRBV6-1 with TRBJ2-4, with a possible D match to TRBD1 (6 bases). The CDR3 totals 15 residues. The V end was cut by 8 bases, the J end by 8 bases, with 22 bases between. Germline values: CDR1 MNHNS, CDR2 SASEGT. The CDR3: CASRDTSLRGDIQYF. As DNA, the CDR3 is TGTGCCAGCCGGGACACCTCCTTACGGGGTGACATTCAGTACTTC.

The sample holds a few counts of this clonotype. The chain joins TRBV12-3 or TRBV12-4 to TRBJ1-2; no clear D. The CDR3 contains 11 residues. The V and J ends lost 2 bases and 11 bases respectively, with 9 bases between them. This chain's CDR3 is CASSLNRAYTF. CDR3 DNA sequence: TGTGCCAGCAGTTTAAACAGAGCGTACACCTTC.

This clonotype appeared many times. The CDR3 here is CASSDPPANYGYTF. DNA for the CDR3: TGTGCCAGCAGTGACCCCCCAGCGAACTATGGCTACACCTTC. The chain uses TRBV2 and TRBJ1-2; unclear D gene. This CDR3 is built from 14 residues. V lost 3 bases to trimming and J lost 2 bases, with 10 bases between them. Germline V gene lookup returns CDR1 SNHLY and CDR2 FYNNEI.

This clonotype was seen many times. The rearrangement joins TRBV11-3 to TRBJ2-5; TRBD2 agrees at 13 bases. CDR1 is SGHNT and CDR2 is YENEEA in the germline V gene. CDR3 length: 16 residues. V lost 4 bases and J lost 2; bases outside the gene matches: 4. CDR3 nucleotide sequence: TGTGCCAGCAGCTCCTGGACTAGCGGGGGACAAGAGACCCAGTACTTC. Its protein product is CASSSWTSGGQETQYF.

This clonotype has ten or more counts. The chain uses TRBV27 and TRBJ2-7; 11 bases fit TRBD2. Germline trimming cut 5 bases from V and 7 bases from J; bases unmatched to any gene: 1. The CDR3 consists of 12 residues. Germline V gene sequence: CDR1 MNHEY, CDR2 SMNVEV (reference sequence). The CDR3 is CASSRLAGEQYF. CDR3 DNA sequence: TGTGCCAGCAGTCGACTAGCGGGGGAGCAGTACTTC.

This clonotype was detected ten times or more. The gene calls are TRBV24-1 and TRBJ2-5, with D perhaps matching TRBD2 (5 bases). Germline assignment: CDR1 KGHDR and CDR2 SFDVKD. The CDR3 covers 16 residues. V gave up 3 bases and J gave up 1 base, with 14 bases separating them. The DNA for the CDR3 is TGTGCCACCAGTGATCCGCCCGGGGAATCCCAAGAGACCCAGTACTTC. This codes for CATSDPPGESQETQYF.

The rearrangement uses TRBV12-3 or TRBV12-4 and TRBJ1-1; possibly TRBD1 for D (5 bases). Trimming left V 8 bases short and J 3 bases short, with 13 bases between. CDR3 size: 13 residues. The CDR3 nucleotides are TGTGCCAGCCGCCGGGACCGGTACACTGAAGCTTTCTTT. Translated: CASRRDRYTEAFF.

This clonotype was counted at least ten times. The V and J genes are TRBV18 and TRBJ1-3, with 7 positions matching TRBD1. CDR1 and CDR2 (germline): KGHSH, LQKENI. Trimming cost V 5 bases and J 4 bases; bases outside gene matches: 2. This CDR3 region has 13 residues. CDR3 in amino acids: CASSSDRGNTIYF. DNA of the CDR3: TGTGCCAGCTCATCGGACAGGGGAAACACCATATATTTT.